The 14 T cell receptor beta chains below come from one sample, sequenced in a study of CXCR3-negative and CXCR3-positive naive CD8 T cells. 5' RACE with UMI labels generated the TRB cDNA libraries. TCRdb re-called the 5' RACE reads; one entry per CDR3 protein, DNA not given. Its table records some 66,000 distinct CDR3 sequences. Material for sequencing was naive CXCR3- CD8+ T cells from blood. Regarding subset: CD45RO-CCR7+CD27+CD95- naive CD8+ T cells lacking CXCR3 (TNR3-). The source is a human donor in good health. Some clones in this sample may be carry-over from other donors' samples.

V usage is TRBV7-8 and J usage is TRBJ2-1; the D call of TRBD2 rests on TCRdb alone, since no DNA is present to check it. CDR3 length equals 15 residues. Germline V gene lookup returns CDR1 SGHVS and CDR2 FQNEAQ. CDR3 in amino acids: CASSDGIAGGNEQFF.

V usage is TRBV3-1 and J usage is TRBJ2-7. Per germline, CDR1 LGHDT and CDR2 YNNKEL (reference sequence). The CDR3 is made up of 13 amino acids. CDR3: CASSQTSPYEQYF.

The rearrangement links TRBV4-1 to TRBJ2-1; TCRdb proposes TRBD2, but this gene call is untestable without DNA. The length of the CDR3 is 17 residues. Germline CDR1 reads MGHRA; CDR2 reads YSYEKL. Here the CDR3 reads CASSPSASSGGYNEQFF.

The chain has TRBV11-2 and TRBJ2-2; TCRdb picks TRBD1, but there is no DNA to check that call. The germline gives CDR1 SGHAT, CDR2 FQNNGV. CDR3 length: 16 residues. CDR3 sequence reads: CASSPRQGDNTGELFF.

The chain carries TRBV7-3 and TRBJ2-1; TCRdb's D call, TRBD1, is unchecked because there is no DNA. The germline CDR1 and CDR2 sequences are SGHTA and FQGTGA. The CDR3 sequence is 13 residues long. The CDR3 sequence: CASSLLGGNEQFF.

V and J are TRBV28 and TRBJ1-6; with no DNA, the TCRdb D assignment of TRBD1 cannot be verified. CDR3 size: 14 residues. The V gene's germline CDR1 is MDHEN and CDR2 SYDVKM. The CDR3 region is CASSLGRINSPLHF.

The chain has TRBV20-1 and TRBJ2-5; TCRdb's D gene call, TRBD1, goes unchecked for lack of DNA. The CDR3 is 14 residues long. The V gene's germline CDR1 is DFQATT and CDR2 SNEGSKA (reference sequence). The CDR3 reads CSARDRGEEETQYF.

The CDR3 is CASSRGQEQIYEQYF. This chain connects TRBV23-1 to TRBJ2-7; TCRdb selects TRBD1, and the lack of DNA leaves this call unchecked. TRBV23-1 has ORF status, its function being uncertain. This CDR3 is 15 amino acids long.

This chain uses TRBV6-6 with TRBJ1-2. Germline-derived CDR1 and CDR2 are MNHNY and SVGAGI (reference sequence). This CDR3 region has 11 residues. The CDR3: CASSYSGFNTF.

This rearrangement joins TRBV28 to TRBJ2-7. CDR3 length equals 15 residues. The V gene's germline CDR1 is MDHEN and CDR2 SYDVKM. The CDR3 here is CASSLSGRSIHEQYF.

V gene TRBV6-5 combines with J gene TRBJ1-1; TCRdb outputs TRBD1, but without DNA this stays unchecked. There are 14 residues in the CDR3. Germline V gene lookup returns CDR1 MNHEY and CDR2 SVGAGI. This chain's CDR3 is CASSLGQVNTEAFF.

The rearrangement links TRBV12-3 or TRBV12-4 to TRBJ2-5; TCRdb reports TRBD1, a call that lacks DNA to check it against. There are 14 residues in the CDR3. CDR3 sequence: CASSLSRTQETQYF.

This rearrangement joins TRBV7-9 to TRBJ2-7; without DNA, the TCRdb call of TRBD1 cannot be checked. CDR1 SEHNR and CDR2 FQNEAQ come from the germline V gene (reference sequence). The CDR3 spans 15 residues. CDR3 in amino acids: CASSSAGGVSYEQYF. Drawing the rest from reference TRBV7-9 and TRBJ2-7, the complete variable domain is DTGVSQNPRHKITKRGQNVTFRCDPISEHNRLYWYRQTLGQGPEFLTYFQNEAQLEKSRLLSDRFSAERPKGSFSTLEIQRTEQGDSAMYLCASSSAGGVSYEQYFGPGTRLTVT.

By frequency, this clonotype registers medium-sized. This chain joins TRBV27 and TRBJ2-1; TCRdb outputs TRBD1, but without DNA this stays unchecked. There are 15 residues in the CDR3. Germline V lookup: CDR1 MNHEY, CDR2 SMNVEV (reference sequence). CDR3 region: CASRLPGQGYNEQFF.